The present T cell receptor (beta chain) was sequenced within a study of beta chain features in type 1 diabetes. Study results and limitations: A potential PCR bias toward shorter templates would be equal in patient and control samples. Type 1 diabetes patients showed a moderate but significant shortening of TCRB CDR3s in all four CD4+ subsets.

Investigators reverse transcribed all isolated RNA, so they sequenced expressed TCRB transcripts. Repertoires were generated with immunoSEQ multiplex PCR, while TCRdb's copy carries only in-frame clones and drops some. The data contain more than 120,000 clones, about 12% of them seen just once; the ten biggest clones take up around 1.2%. The J segment lost 8 bases and the V segment lost 4 bases, leaving 5 bases of the junction unmatched. The CDR3 sequence is 15 residues long. Germline V gene lookup returns CDR1 MGHRA and CDR2 YSYEKL. Points on this clone: The antigen remains undetermined.

The sequencing sample was made of central memory CD4+ T cells from blood. This TCR derives from a man aged 18 to 30 with type 1 diabetes. This rearrangement joins TRBV4-1 to TRBJ1-6; 10 bases map to TRBD1. CDR3 region: CASSPRQGADSPLHF. In DNA, the CDR3 is TGCGCCAGCAGCCCTCGACAGGGGGCGGATTCACCCCTCCACTTT.